The source of this T cell receptor beta chain is a study of T cell changes during pregnancy in multiple sclerosis. CDR1 and CDR2 (germline): SGHDT, YYEEEE. V dropped 2 bases and J dropped 6; count of bases not matched to a gene: 5. There are 13 residues in the CDR3. The assay was immunoSEQ multiplex PCR, and TCRdb's table has in-frame clones only and misses some. The sample lists about 97,000 clones, 91% occurring once. V gene TRBV5-6 combines with J gene TRBJ2-7; 7 bases match TRBD2. This receptor was identified in a female donor with multiple sclerosis, enrolled in a pregnancy study. The specimen was peripheral blood, collected in the second trimester of pregnancy. DNA for the CDR3: TGTGCCAGCAGCTTCGCTAGCGGCGGCGAGCAGTACTTC. This codes for CASSFASGGEQYF.